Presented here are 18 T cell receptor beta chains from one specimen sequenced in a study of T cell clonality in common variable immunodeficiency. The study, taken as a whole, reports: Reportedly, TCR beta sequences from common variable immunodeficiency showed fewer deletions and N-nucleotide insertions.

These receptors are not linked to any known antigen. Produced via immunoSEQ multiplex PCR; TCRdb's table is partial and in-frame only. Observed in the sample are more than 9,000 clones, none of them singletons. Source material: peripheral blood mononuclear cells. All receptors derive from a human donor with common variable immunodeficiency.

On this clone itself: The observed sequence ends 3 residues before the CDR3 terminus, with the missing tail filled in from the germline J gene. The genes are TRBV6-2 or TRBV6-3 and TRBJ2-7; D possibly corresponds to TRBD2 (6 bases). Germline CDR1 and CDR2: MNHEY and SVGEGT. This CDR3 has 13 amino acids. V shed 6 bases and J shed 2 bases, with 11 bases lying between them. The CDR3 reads CASRVGGAYEQYF. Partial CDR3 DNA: TGTGCCAGCAGGGTAGGAGGGGCCTACGAG.

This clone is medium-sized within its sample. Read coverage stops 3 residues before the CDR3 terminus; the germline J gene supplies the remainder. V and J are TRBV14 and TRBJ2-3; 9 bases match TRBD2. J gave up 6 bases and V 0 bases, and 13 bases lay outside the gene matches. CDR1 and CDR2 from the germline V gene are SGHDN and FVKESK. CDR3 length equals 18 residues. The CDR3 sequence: CASSQEIIQREVPDTQYF. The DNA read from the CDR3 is TGTGCCAGCAGCCAAGAGATTATCCAGCGGGAGGTACCCGATACG.

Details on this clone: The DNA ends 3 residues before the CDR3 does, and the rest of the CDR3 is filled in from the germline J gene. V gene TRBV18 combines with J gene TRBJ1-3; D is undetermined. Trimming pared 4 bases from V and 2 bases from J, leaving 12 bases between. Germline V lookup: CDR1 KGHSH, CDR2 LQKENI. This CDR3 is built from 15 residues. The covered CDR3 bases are TGTGCCAGCTCACGGGAGGACTTGACTGGAAACACC. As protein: CASSREDLTGNT. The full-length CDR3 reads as CASSREDLTGNTIYF.

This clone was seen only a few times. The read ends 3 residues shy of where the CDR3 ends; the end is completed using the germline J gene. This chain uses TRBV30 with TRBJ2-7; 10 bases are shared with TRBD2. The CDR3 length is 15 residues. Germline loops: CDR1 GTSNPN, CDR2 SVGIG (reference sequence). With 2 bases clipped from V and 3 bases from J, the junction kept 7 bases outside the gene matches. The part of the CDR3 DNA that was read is TGTGCCTGGAGTCAGGGGACTAGCGATTACTACGAG. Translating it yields CAWSQGTSDYYE. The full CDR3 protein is CAWSQGTSDYYEQYF.

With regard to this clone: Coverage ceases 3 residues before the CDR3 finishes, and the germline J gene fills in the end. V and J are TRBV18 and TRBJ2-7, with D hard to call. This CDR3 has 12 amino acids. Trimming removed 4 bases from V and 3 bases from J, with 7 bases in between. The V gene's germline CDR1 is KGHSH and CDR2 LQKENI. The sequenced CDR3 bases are TGTGCCAGCTCACTATTAGACTACGAG. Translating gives CASSLLDYE. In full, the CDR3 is CASSLLDYEQYF.

CDR3 sequence reads: CASSLGPSKETQYF. The CDR3 bases that were read are TGTGCCAGCAGCTTAGGGCCCTCCAAAGAGACC. The rearrangement joins TRBV7-2 to TRBJ2-5; unclear D gene. The observed sequence ends 3 residues before the CDR3 terminus, with the missing tail filled in from the germline J gene. Trimming took 1 base from V and 3 from J, leaving 9 bases between them. Germline V gene lookup returns CDR1 SGHTA and CDR2 FQGNSA. This CDR3 region has 14 residues.

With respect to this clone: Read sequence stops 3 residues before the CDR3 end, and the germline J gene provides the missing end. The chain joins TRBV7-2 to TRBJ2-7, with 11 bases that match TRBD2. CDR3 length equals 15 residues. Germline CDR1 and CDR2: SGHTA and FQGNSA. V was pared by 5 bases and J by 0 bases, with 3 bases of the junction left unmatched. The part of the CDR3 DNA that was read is TGTGCCAGCAGCCACGGGACTAGCGGCTCCTACGAG. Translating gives CASSHGTSGSYE. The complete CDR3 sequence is CASSHGTSGSYEQYF.

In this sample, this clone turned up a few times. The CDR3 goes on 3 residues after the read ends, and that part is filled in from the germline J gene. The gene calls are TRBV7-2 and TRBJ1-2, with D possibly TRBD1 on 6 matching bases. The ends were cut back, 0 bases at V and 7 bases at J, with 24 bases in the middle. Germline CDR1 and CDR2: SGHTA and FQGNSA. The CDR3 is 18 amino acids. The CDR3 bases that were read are TGTGCCAGCAGCTTAGCGTGGGGGGGCAGGTCGAGTTATGGTGGC. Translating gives CASSLAWGGRSSYGG. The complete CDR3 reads CASSLAWGGRSSYGGYTF.

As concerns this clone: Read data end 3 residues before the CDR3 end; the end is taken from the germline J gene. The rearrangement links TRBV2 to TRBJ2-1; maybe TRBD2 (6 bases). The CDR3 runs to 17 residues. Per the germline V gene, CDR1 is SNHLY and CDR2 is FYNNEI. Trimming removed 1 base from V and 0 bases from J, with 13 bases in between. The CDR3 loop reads CASSEGFSGSSYNEQFF. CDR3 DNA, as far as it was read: TGTGCCAGCAGTGAAGGATTTAGCGGATCCTCCTACAATGAG.

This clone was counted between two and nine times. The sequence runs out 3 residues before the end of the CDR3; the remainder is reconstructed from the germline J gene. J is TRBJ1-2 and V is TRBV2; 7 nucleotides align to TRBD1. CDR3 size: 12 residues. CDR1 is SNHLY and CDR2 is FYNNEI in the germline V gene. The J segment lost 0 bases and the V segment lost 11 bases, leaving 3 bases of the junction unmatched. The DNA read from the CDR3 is TGTGCCGGACAGGACACTAACTATGGC. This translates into CAGQDTNYG. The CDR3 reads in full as CAGQDTNYGYTF.

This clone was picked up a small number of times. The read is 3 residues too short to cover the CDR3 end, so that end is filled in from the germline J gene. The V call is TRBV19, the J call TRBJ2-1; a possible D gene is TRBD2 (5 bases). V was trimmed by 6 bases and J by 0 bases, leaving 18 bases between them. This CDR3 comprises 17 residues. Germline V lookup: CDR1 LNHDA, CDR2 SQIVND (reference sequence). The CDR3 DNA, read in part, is TGTGCCAGTAGCCCCCTCACTAGTACTAGCTCCTACAATGAG. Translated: CASSPLTSTSSYNE. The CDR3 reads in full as CASSPLTSTSSYNEQFF.

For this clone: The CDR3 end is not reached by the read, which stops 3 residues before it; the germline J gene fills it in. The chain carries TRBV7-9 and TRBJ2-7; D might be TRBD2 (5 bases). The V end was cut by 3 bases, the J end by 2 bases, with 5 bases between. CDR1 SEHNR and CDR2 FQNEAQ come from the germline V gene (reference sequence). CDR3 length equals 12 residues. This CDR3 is CASSLRAYEQYF. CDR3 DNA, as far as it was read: TGTGCCAGCAGCTTGCGGGCCTACGAG.

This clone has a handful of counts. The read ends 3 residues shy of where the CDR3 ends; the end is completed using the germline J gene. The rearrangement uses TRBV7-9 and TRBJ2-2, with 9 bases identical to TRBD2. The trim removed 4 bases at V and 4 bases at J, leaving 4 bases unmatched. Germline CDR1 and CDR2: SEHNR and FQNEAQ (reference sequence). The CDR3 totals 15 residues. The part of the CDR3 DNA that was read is TGTGCCAGCAGCTCCCCGGGACTAGCCACCGGGGAG. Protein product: CASSSPGLATGE. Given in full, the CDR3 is CASSSPGLATGELFF.

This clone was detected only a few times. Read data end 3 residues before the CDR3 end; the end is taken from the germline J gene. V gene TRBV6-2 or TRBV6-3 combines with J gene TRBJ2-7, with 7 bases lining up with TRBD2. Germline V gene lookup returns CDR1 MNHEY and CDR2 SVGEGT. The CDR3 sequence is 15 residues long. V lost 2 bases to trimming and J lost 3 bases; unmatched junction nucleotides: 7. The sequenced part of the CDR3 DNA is TGTGCCAGCAGTTACAGGACGGGGGGTCGCTACGAG. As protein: CASSYRTGGRYE. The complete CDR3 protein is CASSYRTGGRYEQYF.

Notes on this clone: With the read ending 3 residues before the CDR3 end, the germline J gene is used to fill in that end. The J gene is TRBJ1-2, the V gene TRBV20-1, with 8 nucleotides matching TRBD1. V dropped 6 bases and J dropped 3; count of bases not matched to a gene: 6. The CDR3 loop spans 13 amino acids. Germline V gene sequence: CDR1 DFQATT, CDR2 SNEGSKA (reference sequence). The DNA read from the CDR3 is TGCAGTGCAAGGACAGGGCCCCACTATGGC. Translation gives CSARTGPHYG. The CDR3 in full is CSARTGPHYGYTF.

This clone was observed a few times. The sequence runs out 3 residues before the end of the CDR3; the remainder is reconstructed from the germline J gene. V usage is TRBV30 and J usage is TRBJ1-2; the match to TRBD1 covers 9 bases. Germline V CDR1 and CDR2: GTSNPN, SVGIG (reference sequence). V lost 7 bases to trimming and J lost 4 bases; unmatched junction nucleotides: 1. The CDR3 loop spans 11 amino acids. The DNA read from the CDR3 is TGTGCCTCGGGACAGGGCTATGGC. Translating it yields CASGQGYG. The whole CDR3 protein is CASGQGYGYTF. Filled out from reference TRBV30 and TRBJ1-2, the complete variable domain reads SQTIHQWPATLVQPVGSPLSLECTVEGTSNPNLYWYRQAAGRGLQLLFYSVGIGQISSEVPQNLSASRPQDRQFILSSKKLLLSDSGFYLCASGQGYGYTFGSGTRLTVV.

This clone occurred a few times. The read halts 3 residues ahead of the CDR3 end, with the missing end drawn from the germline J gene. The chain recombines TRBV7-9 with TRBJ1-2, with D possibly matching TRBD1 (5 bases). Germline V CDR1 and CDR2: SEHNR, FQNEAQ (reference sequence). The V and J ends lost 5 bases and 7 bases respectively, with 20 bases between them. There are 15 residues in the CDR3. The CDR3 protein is CASSRPSGTTRGYTF. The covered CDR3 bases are TGTGCCAGCAGCCGCCCATCCGGGACTACTCGTGGC.

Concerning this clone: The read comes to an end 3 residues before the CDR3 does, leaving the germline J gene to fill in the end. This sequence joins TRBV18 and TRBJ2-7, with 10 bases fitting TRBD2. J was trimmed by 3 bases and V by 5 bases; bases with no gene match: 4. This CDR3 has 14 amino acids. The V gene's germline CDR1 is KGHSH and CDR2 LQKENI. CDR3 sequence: CASSGTSEDYEQYF. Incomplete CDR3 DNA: TGTGCCAGCTCAGGGACTAGCGAGGACTACGAG.